This T cell receptor (beta chain) came from a study of blood T cell repertoires in COVID-19 (dated by TCRdb to the early 2020s). Regarding the complete study: Samples from collaborators originated in the United States, Italy and Spain and spanned both the acute and convalescent phases of COVID-19. The material from the prospective study consisted of cDNA or gDNA derived from T cells, B-cell-depleted T cells, or PBMCs. Subjects who had been exposed to COVID-19, were actively infected with it, or had recovered from it provided the deeply sampled blood TCRbeta repertoires that made up the dataset. The repertoires were made available in a free public database intended to serve as a resource for research on the immune response to SARS-CoV-2. The samples were drawn from two sources: the first 160 participants of the ongoing ImmuneRACE study, and 1,000 to 1,500 subjects contributed by 6 global collaborators. Nearly every sample came with metadata listing a de-identified subject ID, COVID-19 status, age in years and sex. Where available, HLA class I and class II types were taken from metadata supplied by the sample provider and were not determined by assay-based typing. Overall results and qualifications from the work: The amount of clinical and demographic metadata varied by source and participant and was provided uncurated.

The immunoSEQ Assay, a bias-controlled multiplex PCR, was used to amplify TCRbeta CDR3 regions from genomic DNA. On the study's bioinformatics: The number of nucleated cells in each sample was estimated by amplification of reference gene primers within the assay. To quantify the absolute abundance of each unique TCRbeta CDR3 rearrangement, sequence reads were collapsed and filtered. For each sample, productive Simpson clonality was calculated as the square root of Simpson's diversity index over productive rearrangements. The table comes from immuneACCESS by way of TCRdb, which keeps in-frame sequences with V and J called. Part of the clones is missing from these tables; in studies checked, under half for an unresolved V gene and the rest for unknown reasons. That table gives V, J and clone size, and the DNA gave D and trimming. In this sample the table shows about 51,000 clones, 75% to 90% of which occur a single time. About 1.2% of the sample comes from the top ten.

The collaborating institutions used their own protocols to collect whole blood in K2EDTA tubes. For TCRbeta analysis, collaborators shipped samples in one of three forms: frozen whole blood, isolated PBMCs, or DNA extracted from either of those sample types. This clone was found once. Its recognized antigen is unknown. Base qualities are not recorded, but no much larger clone differs from it by a single base. CDR1 and CDR2 are read off the germline V gene as SGDLS and YYNGEE. V sheds 0 bases and J sheds 6 bases, leaving 10 bases between their ends. Including the terminal cysteine and phenylalanine, the CDR3 comprises 15 residues. Only the CDR3 region is kept as DNA, spanning 45 bases read in frame from base 1.

The chain is assembled from TRBV9 and TRBJ1-6; the D segment cannot be called with confidence. Sequenced material: peripheral blood. This receptor was obtained from a man aged 55 to 69 with acute or convalescent COVID-19. The sequenced DNA is TGTGCCAGCAGCGTAGCCCCGACAAGTAATTCACCCCTCCACTTT. It specifies CASSVAPTSNSPLHF.